This T cell receptor beta chain emerged from a study of cytomegalovirus exposure and HLA in healthy donors. The study, taken as a whole, reports: Among the sequence variants, a highly shared cluster was likely an artifact of sequencing. Immune exposure was documented only through CMV serostatus.

Primers: 60 Vbeta forward and 13 Jbeta reverse. Sequencing was performed with immunoSEQ multiplex PCR; in TCRdb, only in-frame clones are kept and a portion is missing. The data show approximately 120,000 clones, 77% seen once. Germline CDR1 reads SEHNR; CDR2 reads FQNEAQ (reference sequence). The ends lost 5 bases at V and 7 bases at J; junction bases unmatched: 9. This CDR3 is built from 14 residues. Notes on this clone: Its matching antigen is unknown.

The source of this sequence is a man aged 35-49 years in good health and CMV-seropositive. What was sequenced was PBMCs. The chain has TRBV7-9 and TRBJ1-2, with 8 bases fitting TRBD1. The CDR3 reads CASSNKDRVFGYTF. The CDR3, as DNA: TGTGCCAGCAGCAACAAGGACAGGGTTTTTGGCTACACCTTC.